This T cell receptor beta chain was documented in a study of blood T cell repertoires in COVID-19. This clone was counted a single time. Using immunoSEQ multiplex PCR, the repertoire was profiled, and TCRdb retains in-frame clones only, with some absent. Of approximately 75,000 clones listed, approximately 91% were seen once; the top ten hold approximately 28%. The V end lost 1 base, the J end lost 5 bases, and 14 bases lay between the germline ends. CDR1 and CDR2 from the germline V gene are SEHNR and FQNEAQ (reference sequence). The CDR3 runs to 15 residues. The chain uses TRBV7-9 and TRBJ2-5; D perhaps matches TRBD1 (6 bases). The TCR comes from a middle-aged man with acute or convalescent COVID-19. Material: peripheral blood. The CDR3 DNA sequence: TGTGCCAGCAGCTTAGAAGTCAGGGGAAGGGAGACCCAGTACTTC. This translates into CASSLEVRGRETQYF.